The source of this T cell receptor beta chain is a study of tumor T cells in aggressive B-cell lymphoma. The CDR3 has 15 amino acids. From germline, CDR1 is KGHSH and CDR2 LQKENI. The V segment lost 6 bases and the J segment 6 bases; nucleotides outside the gene matches: 8. Sequenced by immunoSEQ multiplex PCR; TCRdb stores in-frame clones only, minus some. The sample shows about 3,500 clones, approximately 94% of them seen only once. The genes are TRBV18 and TRBJ2-1; 10 bases fit TRBD2. Material for sequencing was tumor tissue. This clonotype was obtained from an adult with diffuse large B cell lymphoma. The CDR3 here is CASSQAGGLPNEQFF. The DNA for the CDR3 is TGTGCCAGCTCTCAAGCGGGAGGGCTTCCCAATGAGCAGTTCTTC.